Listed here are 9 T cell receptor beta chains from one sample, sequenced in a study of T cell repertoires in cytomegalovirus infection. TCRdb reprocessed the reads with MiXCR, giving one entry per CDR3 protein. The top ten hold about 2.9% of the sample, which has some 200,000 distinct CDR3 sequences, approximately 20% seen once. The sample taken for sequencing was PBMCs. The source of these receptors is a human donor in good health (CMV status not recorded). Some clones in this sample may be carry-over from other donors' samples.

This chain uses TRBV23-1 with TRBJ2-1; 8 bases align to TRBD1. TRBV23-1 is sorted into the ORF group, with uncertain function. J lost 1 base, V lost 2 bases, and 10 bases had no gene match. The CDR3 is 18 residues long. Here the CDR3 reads CASSQESDRERSYNEQFF. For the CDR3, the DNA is TGCGCCAGCAGTCAAGAATCGGACAGGGAAAGGTCCTACAATGAGCAGTTCTTC.

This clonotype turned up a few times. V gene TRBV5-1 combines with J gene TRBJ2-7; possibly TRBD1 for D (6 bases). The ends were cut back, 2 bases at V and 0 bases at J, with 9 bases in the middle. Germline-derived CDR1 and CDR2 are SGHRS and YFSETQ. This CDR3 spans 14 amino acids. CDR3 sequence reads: CASSFTQGSYEQYF. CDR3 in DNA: TGCGCCAGCAGCTTCACACAGGGCTCCTACGAGCAGTACTTC.

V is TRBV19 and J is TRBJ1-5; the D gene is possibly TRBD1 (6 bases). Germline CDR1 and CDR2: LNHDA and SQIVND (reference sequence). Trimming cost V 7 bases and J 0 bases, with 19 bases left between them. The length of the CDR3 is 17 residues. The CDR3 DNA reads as TGTGCCAGTACGGGGGGGCGGACACCTTATAGCAATCAGCCCCAGCATTTT. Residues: CASTGGRTPYSNQPQHF.

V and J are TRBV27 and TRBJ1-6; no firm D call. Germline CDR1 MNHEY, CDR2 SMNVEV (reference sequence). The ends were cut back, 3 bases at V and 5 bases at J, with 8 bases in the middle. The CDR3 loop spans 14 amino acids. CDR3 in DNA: TGTGCCAGCAGTTTGTGGGCCGATAATTCACCCCTCCACTTT. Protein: CASSLWADNSPLHF.

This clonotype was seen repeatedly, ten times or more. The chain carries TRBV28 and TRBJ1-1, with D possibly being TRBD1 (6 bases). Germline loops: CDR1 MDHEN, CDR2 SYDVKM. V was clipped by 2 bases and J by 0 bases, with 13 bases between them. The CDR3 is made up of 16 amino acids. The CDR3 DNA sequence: TGTGCCAGCAGTTTAGTCCAGGGGATTATGAACACTGAAGCTTTCTTT. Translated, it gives CASSLVQGIMNTEAFF.

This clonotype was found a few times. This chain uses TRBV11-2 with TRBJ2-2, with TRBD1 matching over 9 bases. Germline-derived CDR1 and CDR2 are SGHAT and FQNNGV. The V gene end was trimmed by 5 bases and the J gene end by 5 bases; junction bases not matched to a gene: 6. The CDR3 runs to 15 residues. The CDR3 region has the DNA TGTGCCAGCAGCCTGGGACAGGGTATGACCGGGGAGCTGTTTTTT. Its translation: CASSLGQGMTGELFF.

The CDR3 DNA reads as TGTGCCAGCAGCTACGAGACAGGAGCGAACACTGAAGCTTTCTTT. Protein: CASSYETGANTEAFF. J is TRBJ1-1 and V is TRBV5-6; tentatively, D is TRBD1 (6 bases). Per the germline V gene, CDR1 is SGHDT and CDR2 is YYEEEE. CDR3 length equals 15 residues. V lost 3 bases, J lost 1 base, and 13 bases lay in between. Variable domain in full (rest from reference TRBV5-6 and TRBJ1-1): DAGVTQSPTHLIKTRGQQVTLRCSPKSGHDTVSWYQQALGQGPQFIFQYYEEEERQRGNFPDRFSGHQFPNYSSELNVNALLLGDSALYLCASSYETGANTEAFFGQGTRLTVV.

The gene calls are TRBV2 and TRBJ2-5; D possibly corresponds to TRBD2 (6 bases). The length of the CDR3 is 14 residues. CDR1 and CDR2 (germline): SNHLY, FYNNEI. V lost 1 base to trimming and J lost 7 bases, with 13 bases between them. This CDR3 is CASSEDLASGTQYF. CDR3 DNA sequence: TGTGCCAGCAGTGAAGATCTAGCGAGCGGGACCCAGTACTTC.

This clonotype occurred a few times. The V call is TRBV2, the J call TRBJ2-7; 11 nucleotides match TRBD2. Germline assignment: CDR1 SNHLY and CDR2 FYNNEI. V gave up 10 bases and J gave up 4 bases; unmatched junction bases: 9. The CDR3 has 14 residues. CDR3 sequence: CATKGLAEDYEQYF. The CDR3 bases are TGTGCCACTAAGGGACTAGCGGAGGATTACGAGCAGTACTTC.